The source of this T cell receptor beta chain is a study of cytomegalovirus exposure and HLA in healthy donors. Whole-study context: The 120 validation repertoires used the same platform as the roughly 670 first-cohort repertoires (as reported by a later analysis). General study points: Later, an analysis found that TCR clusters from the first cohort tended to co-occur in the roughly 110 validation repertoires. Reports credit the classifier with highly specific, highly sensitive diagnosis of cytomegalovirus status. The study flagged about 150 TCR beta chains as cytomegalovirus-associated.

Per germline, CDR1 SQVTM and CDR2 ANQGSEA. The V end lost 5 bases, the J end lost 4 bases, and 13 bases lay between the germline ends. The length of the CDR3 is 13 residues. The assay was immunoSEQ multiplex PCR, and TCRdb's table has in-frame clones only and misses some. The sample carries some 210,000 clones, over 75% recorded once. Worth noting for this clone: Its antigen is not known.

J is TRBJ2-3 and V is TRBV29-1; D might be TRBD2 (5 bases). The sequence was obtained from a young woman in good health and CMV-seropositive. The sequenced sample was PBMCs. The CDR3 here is CSVRGNYADTQYF. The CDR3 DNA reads TGCAGCGTTCGAGGGAATTACGCAGATACGCAGTATTTT.